This is a list of T cell receptor beta chains from one sample in a study of OX40 agonist ivuxolimab in advanced cancers. The data were produced by immunoSEQ multiplex PCR, yet TCRdb's version contains in-frame clones alone and is incomplete. The sample has 52,000 or so clones; 93% are singletons. This sample comprised CD4+ or CD8+ T cells sorted from blood, obtained in a trial of the OX40 agonist ivuxolimab. These receptors were collected from an adult with an advanced solid tumor such as melanoma, head and neck, liver or kidney cancer. The CDR3 runs from the conserved cysteine through the conserved F or W. The D gene is left open where the match is weak. Size is stated for part of the rows, as once, few or many counts, or as a class when the clone is expanded.

d_call j_call v_call clone_size cdr3_aa cdr3_nt
. TRBJ2-1 TRBV5-8 . CASSYHEQFF TGTGCCAGCAGCTACCATGAGCAGTTCTTC
TRBD1 TRBJ2-7 TRBV5-1 . CASSWGTGLRISYEQYF TGCGCCAGCAGCTGGGGGACAGGCCTTAGGATTTCCTACGAGCAGTACTTC
TRBD1 TRBJ1-1 TRBV27 . CASSLGQGRAEAFF TGTGCCAGCAGTCTAGGACAGGGAAGGGCTGAAGCTTTCTTT
TRBD1 TRBJ1-5 TRBV5-6 . CASSLTGDQPQHF TGTGCCAGCAGCCTGACAGGGGATCAGCCCCAGCATTTT
TRBD1 TRBJ1-1 TRBV29-1 . CSVDWDSQAFF TGCAGCGTTGATTGGGACAGCCAAGCTTTCTTT
. TRBJ1-2 TRBV5-4 . CATKPGGFDYGYTF TGTGCCACAAAACCGGGGGGTTTTGACTATGGCTACACCTTC
. TRBJ1-2 TRBV10-3 . CAISEGSGRYGYTF TGTGCCATCAGTGAAGGGTCAGGGAGGTATGGCTACACCTTC
TRBD2 TRBJ2-7 TRBV7-8 . CASSPRLAGDHEQYF TGTGCCAGCAGCCCGCGACTAGCGGGAGATCACGAGCAGTACTTC
TRBD1 TRBJ1-2 TRBV28 . CASSLTGTGNGYTF TGTGCCAGCAGTTTAACCGGGACAGGGAACGGCTACACCTTC
. TRBJ2-1 TRBV7-9 . CASSFGSPDEQFF TGTGCCAGCAGCTTTGGATCCCCGGATGAGCAGTTCTTC
TRBD1 TRBJ1-4 TRBV28 . CASSSGQVVKLFF TGTGCCAGCAGTTCGGGACAGGTAGTAAAACTGTTTTTT
TRBD1 TRBJ1-1 TRBV27 . CASSLSSTGGTEAFF TGTGCCAGCAGTTTATCGAGCACAGGGGGTACTGAAGCTTTCTTT
. TRBJ2-7 TRBV4-3 . CASSQDKGNRHEQYF TGCGCCAGCAGCCAAGATAAGGGGAATCGGCACGAGCAGTACTTC
. TRBJ2-1 TRBV19 . CASSPFMWGAGLNDYNEQFF TGTGCCAGTAGCCCCTTTATGTGGGGCGCAGGGCTAAACGACTACAATGAGCAGTTCTTC
TRBD1 TRBJ2-7 TRBV27 . CASRTGRGPSYEQYF TGTGCCAGCAGAACCGGCAGGGGGCCGTCCTACGAGCAGTACTTC
. TRBJ2-2 TRBV27 . CASSLLGNTGELFF TGTGCCAGCAGTTTATTAGGGAACACCGGGGAGCTGTTTTTT
TRBD2 TRBJ2-7 TRBV2 . CASSSLTTSEYEQYF TGTGCCAGCAGTAGCCTTACGACTAGCGAGTACGAGCAGTACTTC
. TRBJ2-5 TRBV28 few CASILSTGPTGRPGETQYF TGTGCCAGCATATTATCGACAGGTCCTACAGGTCGCCCAGGAGAGACCCAGTACTTC
. TRBJ1-4 TRBV9 once CASSAGGPAGANEKLFF TGTGCCAGCAGCGCCGGGGGGCCCGCAGGGGCTAATGAAAAACTGTTTTTT
TRBD2 TRBJ2-2 TRBV27 . CASSPLAGVNTGELFF TGTGCCAGCAGTCCGCTAGCGGGAGTGAACACCGGGGAGCTGTTTTTT
TRBD1 TRBJ2-7 TRBV28 once CASRQGASTYEQYF TGTGCCAGCAGACAGGGGGCGTCAACCTACGAGCAGTACTTC
. TRBJ2-7 TRBV7-6 . CASSLVVDRPYEQYF TGTGCCAGCAGCTTAGTGGTCGACAGACCCTACGAGCAGTACTTC
TRBD2 TRBJ2-1 TRBV19 . CASSMTSGIYNEQFF TGTGCCAGTAGTATGACTAGCGGGATCTACAATGAGCAGTTCTTC
. TRBJ2-7 TRBV6-6 . CASSYSAQLGEQYF TGTGCCAGCAGTTACTCGGCCCAGCTCGGCGAGCAGTACTTC
TRBD2 TRBJ2-5 TRBV27 . CASTAGERETQYF TGTGCCAGCACGGCGGGAGAGCGGGAGACCCAGTACTTC
TRBD2 TRBJ2-1 TRBV9 . CASSSLARSYNEQFF TGTGCCAGCAGCTCACTAGCGCGCTCCTACAATGAGCAGTTCTTC
. TRBJ2-7 TRBV5-6 . CASTPGSSSYEQYF TGTGCCAGCACCCCAGGGTCAAGCTCCTACGAGCAGTACTTC
. TRBJ2-7 TRBV7-6 . CASSSGAVSYEQYF TGTGCCAGCAGTTCTGGGGCAGTCTCCTACGAGCAGTACTTC